Below are 30 T cell receptor beta chains sequenced from a single sample in a study of identifying expanded T cells in peripheral blood. Clones were sequenced by immunoSEQ multiplex PCR, and TCRdb holds only the in-frame ones, with some missing. The profile shows 84,000 or so clones, 75% to 90% of them singletons. Sample: blood. The receptors were sampled from a person aged 18 to 75 in good health.

The chain uses TRBV4-3 and TRBJ2-7; 7 nucleotides line up with TRBD1. The length of the CDR3 is 14 residues. Per the germline V gene, CDR1 is LGHNA and CDR2 is YSLEER. The V gene end was trimmed by 1 base and the J gene end by 4 bases; junction bases not matched to a gene: 4. In DNA form, the CDR3 reads TGCGCCAGCAGCCAAGGAACAGGGGAGTACGAGCAGTACTTC. Its translation is CASSQGTGEYEQYF.

The V call is TRBV5-4, the J call TRBJ2-5, with 13 nucleotides matching TRBD2. Germline V gene data show CDR1 as SGHNT and CDR2 as YYREEE (reference sequence). Unmatched junction bases numbered 8, after V lost 4 bases and J lost 5 bases. The CDR3 has 16 amino acids. The CDR3 loop reads CASSAGTSGVGETQYF. The CDR3 DNA follows: TGTGCCAGCAGCGCCGGGACTAGCGGGGTCGGGGAGACCCAGTACTTC.

This clone was observed a few times. V usage is TRBV6-5 and J usage is TRBJ2-2; D is ambiguous. CDR3 size: 14 residues. Trimming pared 0 bases from V and 5 bases from J, leaving 7 bases between. The germline V gene has CDR1 MNHEY and CDR2 SVGAGI. The CDR3 spells CASSYSSPTGELFF. The CDR3 DNA sequence: TGTGCCAGCAGTTACTCGAGTCCGACCGGGGAGCTGTTTTTT.

This clone was found a few times. The genes are TRBV19 and TRBJ1-2; 7 bases match TRBD1. V lost 6 bases, J lost 6 bases, and 7 bases stayed unmatched. The germline CDR1 and CDR2 sequences are LNHDA and SQIVND (reference sequence). This CDR3 has 13 amino acids. Here the CDR3 reads CASSRDRAHGYTF. The DNA for the CDR3 is TGTGCCAGTAGCCGTGACAGGGCCCATGGCTACACCTTC.

The chain is built from TRBV6-6 and TRBJ1-1, with D unresolved. The germline CDR1 and CDR2 sequences are MNHNY and SVGAGI (reference sequence). The CDR3 runs to 15 residues. Trimming removed 7 bases at V and 1 base at J, with 16 bases between. The CDR3 here is CASTPKGFANTEAFF. The CDR3 region has the DNA TGTGCCAGCACCCCCAAGGGATTTGCGAACACTGAAGCTTTCTTT.

This chain uses TRBV4-3 with TRBJ2-5; TRBD2 is a possible D gene (5 bases). Trimming cost V 0 bases and J 2 bases, with 7 bases left between them. The CDR3 extends over 14 amino acids. Germline CDR1 reads LGHNA; CDR2 reads YSLEER. DNA of the CDR3: TGCGCCAGCAGCCAAGATACGGGGCAAGAGACCCAGTACTTC. Its translation: CASSQDTGQETQYF.

The rearrangement uses TRBV6-5 and TRBJ2-5; no definite D call. Looked up from germline, CDR1 is MNHEY and CDR2 is SVGAGI. The CDR3 is made up of 12 amino acids. V shed 1 base and J shed 3 bases, with 3 bases lying between them. Here the CDR3 reads CASSYFKETQYF. The CDR3 DNA is TGTGCCAGCAGTTACTTTAAAGAGACCCAGTACTTC.

CDR3 amino acids: CASSLSPRTQETQYF. The CDR3 bases are TGTGCCAGCAGTTTATCGCCCCGGACCCAAGAGACCCAGTACTTC. This chain joins TRBV27 and TRBJ2-5; no clear D gene. Per germline, CDR1 MNHEY and CDR2 SMNVEV (reference sequence). V gave up 0 bases and J gave up 1 base, with 9 bases separating them. CDR3 length: 15 amino acids.

This chain joins TRBV7-6 and TRBJ2-7; D remains unclear. V gave up 1 base and J gave up 6 bases, with 10 bases separating them. The length of the CDR3 is 13 residues. CDR1 SGHVS and CDR2 FNYEAQ come from the germline V gene. CDR3 DNA sequence: TGTGCCAGCAGCTTAGGGGCCGCCCGCGAGCAGTACTTC. This gives the protein CASSLGAAREQYF. Filled out from reference TRBV7-6 and TRBJ2-7, the complete variable domain reads GAGVSQSPRYKVTKRGQDVALRCDPISGHVSLYWYRQALGQGPEFLTYFNYEAQQDKSGLPNDRFSAERPEGSISTLTIQRTEQRDSAMYRCASSLGAAREQYFGPGTRLTVT.

The chain recombines TRBV18 with TRBJ2-5; 7 bases fit TRBD1. The trim removed 0 bases at V and 7 bases at J, leaving 8 bases unmatched. The CDR3 contains 15 residues. Germline CDR1 and CDR2: KGHSH and LQKENI. CDR3 DNA: TGTGCCAGCTCACCACCGGGACAGATGGGACGGACCCAGTACTTC. This encodes CASSPPGQMGRTQYF.

This rearrangement joins TRBV5-1 to TRBJ2-7, with 7 bases fitting TRBD2. The CDR3 extends over 14 amino acids. With 4 bases clipped from V and 4 bases from J, the junction kept 8 bases outside the gene matches. Germline V gives CDR1 SGHRS, CDR2 YFSETQ. Here the CDR3 DNA reads TGCGCCAGCAGCCCCGGACTAGGTCCTTACGAGCAGTACTTC. Protein: CASSPGLGPYEQYF.

The chain carries TRBV18 and TRBJ2-1; 10 bases are a match to TRBD2. Germline CDR1 is KGHSH and CDR2 is LQKENI. The CDR3 is 15 residues long. Trimming took 3 bases from V and 8 from J; bases not matched to a gene: 7. The CDR3 DNA reads as TGTGCCAGCTCACCCCGGAGCGGGGGGGCTTATGAGCAGTTCTTC. As protein: CASSPRSGGAYEQFF.

The gene calls are TRBV4-3 and TRBJ2-3; possibly TRBD2 for D (5 bases). The germline gives CDR1 LGHNA, CDR2 YSLEER. The CDR3 is 14 residues long. The germline V and J ends were trimmed by 5 bases and 6 bases, with 15 bases remaining between them. CDR3: CASSTGFGEDTQYF. The DNA for the CDR3 is TGCGCCAGCAGCACTGGGTTCGGGGAGGATACGCAGTATTTT.

The CDR3: CASGPQTGLGETQYF. For the CDR3, the DNA is TGTGCTAGTGGCCCCCAAACGGGTTTGGGGGAGACCCAGTACTTC. The V and J genes are TRBV12-5 and TRBJ2-5; D uncertain. In germline, CDR1 is LGHNT, CDR2 FRNRAP. V lost 6 bases, J lost 5 bases, and 19 bases lay in between. The CDR3 has 15 residues.

This clone was recorded only once. The chain combines TRBV10-3 with TRBJ1-1, with TRBD1 matching over 9 bases. The CDR3 is 13 residues long. Germline trimming cut 8 bases from V and 4 bases from J; bases unmatched to any gene: 5. CDR1 is ENHRY, CDR2 SYGVKD, per germline. CDR3 nucleotide sequence: TGTGCCATCTCGCGGGACAGGGTCACTGAAGCTTTCTTT. It translates to CAISRDRVTEAFF.

The V call is TRBV5-1, the J call TRBJ2-1; D assignment may be TRBD1 or TRBD2 (5 bases each). The CDR3 extends over 15 amino acids. V lost 4 bases and J lost 4, with 15 bases in between. Germline CDR1 SGHRS, CDR2 YFSETQ. The CDR3 loop reads CASSLEGRDYNEQFF. The CDR3 DNA is TGCGCCAGCAGCCTAGAGGGGCGAGATTACAATGAGCAGTTCTTC.

The V call is TRBV27, the J call TRBJ2-2, with a weak D call TRBD2 (5 bases). V shed 1 base and J shed 0 bases, with 9 bases lying between them. There are 16 residues in the CDR3. The germline gives CDR1 MNHEY, CDR2 SMNVEV (reference sequence). CDR3 residues: CASSLFSGSNTGELFF. The CDR3 DNA is TGTGCCAGCAGTTTATTTTCGGGGTCGAACACCGGGGAGCTGTTTTTT.

The chain combines TRBV28 with TRBJ2-7; D is possibly TRBD1 (5 bases). Germline CDR1 MDHEN, CDR2 SYDVKM. The CDR3 contains 14 residues. V was trimmed by 6 bases and J by 3 bases, leaving 15 bases between them. CDR3: CASSLPGRVYEQYF. The CDR3 bases are TGTGCCAGCAGCCTCCCTGGCAGGGTCTACGAGCAGTACTTC.

The chain links TRBV5-4 to TRBJ2-7; perhaps TRBD1 as D (5 bases). CDR3 length: 14 residues. Trimming removed 4 bases at V and 2 bases at J, with 13 bases between. Germline CDR1 and CDR2: SGHNT and YYREEE (reference sequence). CDR3 in amino acids: CASSIRQNPYEQYF. CDR3 DNA: TGTGCCAGCAGCATCCGACAGAACCCCTACGAGCAGTACTTC.

V gene TRBV7-6 combines with J gene TRBJ1-2; D unresolved. CDR1 is SGHVS and CDR2 is FNYEAQ in the germline V gene. CDR3 length: 14 amino acids. V shed 2 bases and J shed 7 bases, with 14 bases lying between them. CDR3: CASSLIVGFGGYTF. In DNA, the CDR3 is TGTGCCAGCAGCTTAATCGTCGGGTTCGGTGGCTACACCTTC. Full variable domain (missing parts from reference TRBV7-6 and TRBJ1-2): GAGVSQSPRYKVTKRGQDVALRCDPISGHVSLYWYRQALGQGPEFLTYFNYEAQQDKSGLPNDRFSAERPEGSISTLTIQRTEQRDSAMYRCASSLIVGFGGYTFGSGTRLTVV.

The gene calls are TRBV29-1 and TRBJ2-7; D is ambiguous. CDR1 and CDR2 (germline): SQVTM, ANQGSEA. V was pared by 4 bases and J by 0 bases, with 13 bases between. This CDR3 region has 14 residues. In DNA form, the CDR3 reads TGCAGCGTTGGGGCCAGGCTCAGCTCCTACGAGCAGTACTTC. Translation: CSVGARLSSYEQYF.

V gene TRBV2 combines with J gene TRBJ2-6, with D unclear. The CDR3 spans 15 residues. Germline V CDR1 and CDR2: SNHLY, FYNNEI. The V end was cut by 4 bases, the J end by 0 bases, with 7 bases between. The CDR3: CASSVMSSGANVLTF. The CDR3 DNA reads TGTGCCAGCAGTGTCATGAGCTCTGGGGCCAACGTCCTGACTTTC.

The V call is TRBV5-5, the J call TRBJ2-3; 13 bases are shared with TRBD2. The V gene's germline CDR1 is SGHKS and CDR2 YYEKEE (reference sequence). V gave up 4 bases and J gave up 4 bases; unmatched junction bases: 9. The CDR3 consists of 17 residues. CDR3 loop: CASSPRTSGSVADTQYF. The CDR3 nucleotides read TGTGCCAGCAGCCCGCGGACTAGCGGGAGTGTGGCAGATACGCAGTATTTT.

The chain recombines TRBV18 with TRBJ1-1; 8 positions match TRBD1. The CDR3 sequence is 16 residues long. Unmatched junction bases numbered 6, after V lost 3 bases and J lost 0 bases. Germline CDR1 is KGHSH and CDR2 is LQKENI. The CDR3 nucleotides are TGTGCCAGCTCACCGGGACAGGAGACTATGAACACTGAAGCTTTCTTT. As protein: CASSPGQETMNTEAFF.

V is TRBV7-7 and J is TRBJ2-1; 7 nucleotides line up with TRBD2. With 0 bases clipped from V and 8 bases from J, the junction kept 13 bases outside the gene matches. Germline V gives CDR1 SSHAT, CDR2 FNYEAQ (reference sequence). There are 17 residues in the CDR3. The CDR3 coding sequence is TGTGCCAGCAGCTTAGCGGTCGGGGCGGGAGCTGGGGATGAGCAGTTCTTC. Protein sequence: CASSLAVGAGAGDEQFF.

V and J are TRBV28 and TRBJ1-1; perhaps TRBD1 as D (5 bases). This CDR3 spans 14 amino acids. The germline CDR1 and CDR2 sequences are MDHEN and SYDVKM. The V and J ends lost 2 bases and 7 bases respectively, with 14 bases between them. The CDR3 protein is CASSLTRGGYEAFF. CDR3 nucleotide sequence: TGTGCCAGCAGTTTAACGCGGGGGGGGTATGAAGCTTTCTTT.

CDR3 DNA: TGTGCCTGGAGTGATTTGCTAGCGGACAATGAGCAGTTCTTC. Amino acids: CAWSDLLADNEQFF. The chain carries TRBV30 and TRBJ2-1; 7 nucleotides align to TRBD2. The CDR3 sequence is 14 residues long. The junction had 5 bases not matched to a gene; V was cut back by 1 base and J by 5 bases. Germline values: CDR1 GTSNPN, CDR2 SVGIG (reference sequence).

The CDR3 nucleotides are TGTGCCAGCAGTGCAGGGCCCTATAATTCACCCCTCCACTTT. Its translation is CASSAGPYNSPLHF. V usage is TRBV6-5 and J usage is TRBJ1-6; TRBD1 is a possible D gene (5 bases). Germline lookup yields CDR1 MNHEY and CDR2 SVGAGI. The CDR3 totals 14 residues. V was shortened by 5 bases and J by 2 bases, with 7 bases between the two germline ends.

Only a few counts were recorded for this clone. V is TRBV25-1 and J is TRBJ2-5, with 8 bases identical to TRBD1. This CDR3 region has 15 residues. The V and J ends lost 1 base and 1 base, in that order; junction bases with no gene match: 2. Germline CDR1 is MGHDK and CDR2 is SYGVNS. The CDR3 region is CASSESGTGQETQYF. CDR3 in DNA: TGTGCCAGCAGTGAATCTGGGACAGGCCAAGAGACCCAGTACTTC.

This clone was seen a single time. The chain combines TRBV5-1 with TRBJ1-2; D is perhaps TRBD1 (6 bases). This CDR3 is 15 amino acids long. Trimming shortened V by 2 bases and J by 3 bases, and 14 bases separated the two germline ends. The germline gives CDR1 SGHRS, CDR2 YFSETQ. DNA of the CDR3: TGCGCCAGCAGCTTAAACAGGGAGGGGGACTATGGCTACACCTTC. Amino acid sequence: CASSLNREGDYGYTF. The whole variable domain, filled in from reference TRBV5-1 and TRBJ1-2, reads KAGVTQTPRYLIKTRGQQVTLSCSPISGHRSVSWYQQTPGQGLQFLFEYFSETQRNKGNFPGRFSGRQFSNSRSEMNVSTLELGDSALYLCASSLNREGDYGYTFGSGTRLTVV.